This T cell receptor beta chain was found in a study of blood T cell repertoires in COVID-19. About the research overall: The study drew acute and convalescent COVID-19 samples from the United States, Italy and Spain. T cells, B-cell-depleted T cells, or PBMCs supplied cDNA or gDNA.

Original processing methods: Quantification of nucleated cells was approximated via reference gene primer amplification. Some clones are missing from TCRdb's copy, which holds only in-frame ones; the method was immunoSEQ multiplex PCR. V, J and clone size were drawn from that table, and D and trimming were deduced from the DNA. The table records approximately 170,000 clones, around 84% of them present only once. The ends were cut back, 4 bases at V and 2 bases at J, with 13 bases in the middle. CDR1 is LGHDT and CDR2 is YNNKEL in the germline V gene (reference sequence). The CDR3 runs to 15 residues.

This clonotype originated in a woman of 80 years or more with acute or convalescent COVID-19. The chain recombines TRBV3-1 (or the pseudogene TRBV3-2) with TRBJ2-3; TRBD2 is a possible D gene (6 bases). The specimen sequenced was peripheral blood. CDR3 coding DNA: TGTGCCAGCAGCCTCGGCGGGGCGAACACAGATACGCAGTATTTT. Residues: CASSLGGANTDTQYF.